This T cell receptor beta chain appears in the sequencing data of a study of CD8+ T cells in alopecia areata. Treatment reported: oral pan-JAK inhibitor, 5-10 mg twice daily. This CDR3 has 15 residues. The ends lost 5 bases at V and 6 bases at J; junction bases unmatched: 9. Germline CDR1 SGHTA, CDR2 FQGNSA. Sequencing templates came from extracted RNA that was reverse transcribed into cDNA. Sequencing used immunoSEQ multiplex PCR; TCRdb keeps in-frame clones, though not all of them. The sample lists 110,000 to 150,000 clones, 75% to 85% occurring once. This chain links TRBV7-2 with TRBJ2-3, with 9 bases aligning to TRBD2. The TCR comes from a human donor with alopecia areata. The material was CD8+ T cells sorted from blood, obtained at week 4, from a patient treated with tofacitinib. CDR3 sequence: CASSLAAGGPDTQYF. In DNA, the CDR3 is TGTGCCAGCAGCCTCGCGGCGGGGGGGCCGGATACGCAGTATTTT.